The 30 T cell receptor beta chains listed next were all sequenced from one sample in a study of beta chain features in type 1 diabetes. What was sequenced were expressed TCRB transcripts, since all of the isolated RNA had been reverse transcribed. The method was immunoSEQ multiplex PCR; TCRdb's version includes in-frame clones alone and lacks a portion of them. This sample has hundreds of thousands of clones, with 13% to 15% found just once. The sequencing sample was made of central memory CD4+ T cells from blood. These receptors were obtained from a young man in good health.

V usage is TRBV11-1 and J usage is TRBJ2-7, with 9 positions matching TRBD2. This CDR3 has 13 residues. The ends lost 10 bases at V and 9 bases at J; junction bases unmatched: 13. CDR1 is SGHAT and CDR2 is FQDESV in the germline V gene (reference sequence). The CDR3: CATGTSRTSAQYV. CDR3 nucleotides: TGTGCCACCGGGACATCGAGGACTAGCGCGCAGTACGTC.

V usage is TRBV2 and J usage is TRBJ2-4; TRBD2 matches at 8 bases. The CDR3 runs to 18 residues. CDR1 is SNHLY, CDR2 FYNNEI, per germline. Unmatched junction bases numbered 14, after V lost 7 bases and J lost 0 bases. The CDR3 DNA reads TGTGCCAGCACCCAAACGGGGGGGAGATTACTAGCCAAAAACATTCAGTACTTC. Encoded protein: CASTQTGGRLLAKNIQYF. Full variable domain (rest looked up from reference TRBV2 and TRBJ2-4): EPEVTQTPSHQVTQMGQEVILRCVPISNHLYFYWYRQILGQKVEFLVSFYNNEISEKSEIFDDQFSVERPDGSNFTLKIRSTKLEDSAMYFCASTQTGGRLLAKNIQYFGAGTRLSVL.

This chain connects TRBV7-9 to TRBJ1-1; D unclear. The CDR3 is 15 residues long. V was pared by 8 bases and J by 2 bases, with 18 bases between. The germline gives CDR1 SEHNR, CDR2 FQNEAQ (reference sequence). CDR3 sequence reads: CASVPVSLSNTEAFF. CDR3 nucleotide sequence: TGTGCCAGCGTTCCCGTCAGCTTGTCTAACACTGAAGCTTTCTTT.

The chain joins TRBV7-2 to TRBJ2-4, with 10 bases aligning to TRBD2. The CDR3 runs to 15 residues. With 4 bases clipped from V and 7 bases from J, the junction kept 7 bases outside the gene matches. Germline V gene lookup returns CDR1 SGHTA and CDR2 FQGNSA. DNA of the CDR3: TGTGCCAGCAGCTCCCGAGCGGGAGGGGCCAACATTCAGTACTTC. Translating gives CASSSRAGGANIQYF. The full variable domain, rest sourced from reference TRBV7-2 and TRBJ2-4, is GAGVSQSPSNKVTEKGKDVELRCDPISGHTALYWYRQSLGQGLEFLIYFQGNSAPDKSGLPSDRFSAERTGGSVSTLTIQRTQQEDSAVYLCASSSRAGGANIQYFGAGTRLSVL.

The V call is TRBV2, the J call TRBJ2-3; perhaps TRBD2 as D (5 bases). The CDR3 is made up of 14 amino acids. Germline V gives CDR1 SNHLY, CDR2 FYNNEI. V was trimmed by 11 bases and J by 0 bases, leaving 15 bases between them. The CDR3 region is CAGVGLGSTDTQYF. CDR3 in DNA: TGTGCCGGCGTAGGACTCGGTAGCACAGATACGCAGTATTTT. Filled out from reference TRBV2 and TRBJ2-3, the complete variable domain reads EPEVTQTPSHQVTQMGQEVILRCVPISNHLYFYWYRQILGQKVEFLVSFYNNEISEKSEIFDDQFSVERPDGSNFTLKIRSTKLEDSAMYFCAGVGLGSTDTQYFGPGTRLTVL.

The chain joins TRBV30 to TRBJ2-5; no reliable D call. This CDR3 comprises 13 residues. In germline, CDR1 is GTSNPN, CDR2 SVGIG (reference sequence). Deletions cut 4 bases from V and 1 base from J, with 10 bases between. CDR3 sequence reads: CAWNWGSQETQYF. CDR3 nucleotide sequence: TGTGCCTGGAATTGGGGTAGCCAAGAGACCCAGTACTTC.

This clone turned up a few times. The rearrangement links TRBV9 to TRBJ1-4; D remains ambiguous. Looked up from germline, CDR1 is SGDLS and CDR2 is YYNGEE. The CDR3 consists of 16 residues. V lost 0 bases to trimming and J lost 2 bases, with 11 bases between them. CDR3 amino acids: CASSVEARTTNEKLFF. CDR3 nucleotide sequence: TGTGCCAGCAGCGTAGAAGCAAGGACGACTAATGAAAAACTGTTTTTT. The variable domain in full, completed from reference TRBV9 and TRBJ1-4, reads DSGVTQTPKHLITATGQRVTLRCSPRSGDLSVYWYQQSLDQGLQFLIQYYNGEERAKGNILERFSAQQFPDLHSELNLSSLELGDSALYFCASSVEARTTNEKLFFGSGTQLSVL.

The rearrangement links TRBV6-6 to TRBJ1-1; TRBD1 aligns across 8 bases. CDR1 is MNHNY and CDR2 is SVGAGI in the germline V gene (reference sequence). This CDR3 region has 11 residues. V trimming: 5 bases; J trimming: 11 bases; junction bases outside the gene matches: 4. The CDR3 nucleotides are TGTGCCAGCAGTAACCAGGGGGCTGCTTTCTTT. Encoded protein: CASSNQGAAFF.

For this clone: The identical CDR3 is also encoded by other nucleotide sequences in the sample. The genes are TRBV7-2 and TRBJ2-3, with D possibly matching TRBD2 (7 bases). Germline V gene data show CDR1 as SGHTA and CDR2 as FQGNSA. The CDR3 runs 15 residues. Trimming took off 1 base at V and 7 bases at J, with 15 bases between the two ends. The CDR3 coding sequence is TGTGCCAGCAGCTTAGTGGGGGGGGCGGATAATACGCAGTATTTT. Protein product: CASSLVGGADNTQYF.

This clone was observed a few times. CDR3 protein: CASAGTPYEQYF. The CDR3 coding sequence is TGTGCCTCCGCCGGGACCCCCTACGAGCAGTACTTC. The chain recombines TRBV7-8 with TRBJ2-7; D may match TRBD1 or TRBD2 (5 bases each). The CDR3 has 12 residues. V lost 11 bases and J lost 2, with 13 bases in between. CDR1 is SGHVS and CDR2 is FQNEAQ in the germline V gene. Filled out from reference TRBV7-8 and TRBJ2-7, the complete variable domain reads GAGVSQSPRYKVAKRGQDVALRCDPISGHVSLFWYQQALGQGPEFLTYFQNEAQLDKSGLPSDRFFAERPEGSVSTLKIQRTQQEDSAVYLCASAGTPYEQYFGPGTRLTVT.

This clone was seen a handful of times. This chain joins TRBV11-2 and TRBJ2-5; no clear D. With 5 bases removed from V and 3 bases from J, the gap between germline ends came to 13 bases. The CDR3 extends over 14 amino acids. CDR1 and CDR2 (germline): SGHAT, FQNNGV. CDR3: CASSTPADEETQYF. DNA for the CDR3: TGTGCCAGCAGCACCCCGGCAGACGAAGAGACCCAGTACTTC.

This clone was seen ten or more times. This sequence joins TRBV5-6 and TRBJ2-5; TRBD2 matches 8 bases. CDR3 length: 16 amino acids. Losses at the gene ends were 3 bases for V and 7 bases for J; bases not matched to a gene: 14. The V gene's germline CDR1 is SGHDT and CDR2 YYEEEE. CDR3 in DNA: TGTGCCAGCAGCTCCCGCCAGACTAGCGCGGTGGTGACCCAGTACTTC. Translating gives CASSSRQTSAVVTQYF.

This clone has only a few counts. The chain links TRBV18 to TRBJ2-4; D gene ambiguous. This CDR3 region has 14 residues. V lost 6 bases and J lost 7, with 16 bases in between. Germline values: CDR1 KGHSH, CDR2 LQKENI. The CDR3 bases are TGTGCCAGCTCGGCTCAAAGTACGGTGAACATTCAGTACTTC. Residues: CASSAQSTVNIQYF.

This clone was detected many times. This chain joins TRBV29-1 and TRBJ1-1; the D is unclear. CDR3 length: 11 amino acids. V was shortened by 6 bases and J by 5 bases, with 10 bases between the two germline ends. The germline gives CDR1 SQVTM, CDR2 ANQGSEA. The CDR3 DNA sequence: TGCAGCGTGCGCAGGAGAACTGAAGCTTTCTTT. It translates to CSVRRRTEAFF.

The chain joins TRBV7-9 to TRBJ2-1, with 10 bases fitting TRBD2. This CDR3 contains 17 residues. Germline V gene data show CDR1 as SEHNR and CDR2 as FQNEAQ (reference sequence). The trim removed 5 bases at V and 2 bases at J, leaving 9 bases unmatched. The CDR3 nucleotides read TGTGCCAGCAGCGTGGCGAACCTAGCGGGGGCCTACAATGAGCAGTTCTTC. Protein: CASSVANLAGAYNEQFF.

This chain uses TRBV19 with TRBJ1-5, with D perhaps matching TRBD1 (6 bases). Looked up from germline, CDR1 is LNHDA and CDR2 is SQIVND (reference sequence). This CDR3 region has 17 residues. V lost 5 bases to trimming and J lost 0 bases, with 17 bases between them. As DNA, the CDR3 is TGTGCCAGTAGTCCGGGATGGACAGCTGATAGCAATCAGCCCCAGCATTTT. This codes for CASSPGWTADSNQPQHF.

The V call is TRBV7-9, the J call TRBJ1-1; D may be TRBD1 (5 bases). Germline loops: CDR1 SEHNR, CDR2 FQNEAQ (reference sequence). The CDR3 totals 12 residues. Trimming left V 8 bases short and J 5 bases short, with 12 bases between. The CDR3, as DNA: TGTGCCAGCCGCCGCAAGGGGACTGAAGCTTTCTTT. Translation: CASRRKGTEAFF.

This chain uses TRBV4-1 with TRBJ2-5, with 15 positions matching TRBD2. Germline lookup yields CDR1 MGHRA and CDR2 YSYEKL. Unmatched junction bases numbered 11, after V lost 4 bases and J lost 5 bases. The length of the CDR3 is 18 residues. CDR3 nucleotide sequence: TGCGCCAGCAGCCCGCACGGACTAGCGGGGGGGATGGGGGAGACCCAGTACTTC. Protein product: CASSPHGLAGGMGETQYF.

This clone was seen a single time. The chain combines TRBV5-4 with TRBJ2-7; TRBD1 matches 8 bases. Germline V gene data show CDR1 as SGHNT and CDR2 as YYREEE (reference sequence). This CDR3 spans 16 amino acids. With 4 bases clipped from V and 2 bases from J, the junction kept 11 bases outside the gene matches. CDR3 sequence reads: CASSKGGQGGPYEQYF. Here the CDR3 DNA reads TGTGCCAGCAGCAAGGGCGGACAGGGTGGTCCCTACGAGCAGTACTTC.

This chain uses TRBV11-3 with TRBJ2-3; 12 nucleotides align to TRBD2. This CDR3 is 17 amino acids long. V gave up 5 bases and J gave up 4 bases; unmatched junction bases: 10. Germline V gene data show CDR1 as SGHNT and CDR2 as YENEEA. The CDR3 DNA reads TGTGCCAGCAGCCTAACTAGCGGGAGGCCGAATTCAGATACGCAGTATTTT. Amino acid sequence: CASSLTSGRPNSDTQYF.

In its sample, this clone was seen a few times. V is TRBV30 and J is TRBJ1-2, with 7 bases that match TRBD1. This CDR3 has 14 amino acids. V gave up 3 bases and J gave up 3 bases; unmatched junction bases: 7. Per germline, CDR1 GTSNPN and CDR2 SVGIG (reference sequence). CDR3 bases: TGTGCCTGGAGACAGACAGGGAGGTACTATGGCTACACCTTC. This gives the protein CAWRQTGRYYGYTF.

This clone was observed a handful of times. V and J are TRBV2 and TRBJ2-2; 10 bases fit TRBD2. The J segment lost 7 bases and the V segment lost 7 bases, leaving 6 bases of the junction unmatched. CDR1 and CDR2 (germline): SNHLY, FYNNEI. The CDR3 consists of 14 residues. The CDR3 spells CASTLAGVHGELFF. The CDR3 bases are TGTGCCAGCACCCTAGCGGGAGTACACGGGGAGCTGTTTTTT.

This chain connects TRBV6-5 to TRBJ2-5; D uncertain. Near its end, the DNA agrees better with TRBJ2-7, so the J call may be wrong. CDR3 size: 16 residues. The germline CDR1 and CDR2 sequences are MNHEY and SVGAGI. The CDR3 here is CASSLRSKSLTYEQYF. Written as DNA, the CDR3 is TGTGCCAGCAGTTTAAGGTCGAAAAGTCTAACCTACGAGCAGTACTTC.

The rearrangement joins TRBV9 to TRBJ1-5; D remains unclear. From germline, CDR1 is SGDLS and CDR2 YYNGEE. Trimming stripped 0 bases from V and 7 bases from J, with 8 bases between. This CDR3 spans 13 amino acids. CDR3 sequence: CASSVEMGQPQHF. The DNA of the CDR3 is TGTGCCAGCAGCGTAGAAATGGGACAGCCCCAGCATTTT.

This rearrangement joins TRBV11-3 to TRBJ2-5; no reliable D call. CDR1 SGHNT and CDR2 YENEEA come from the germline V gene. V shed 1 base and J shed 3 bases, with 9 bases lying between them. This CDR3 region has 14 residues. CDR3 in DNA: TGTGCCAGCAGCTTAGGTCGGGCCAAAGAGACCCAGTACTTC. It encodes CASSLGRAKETQYF.

The chain links TRBV5-1 to TRBJ2-5; tentatively, D is TRBD1 (5 bases). The end of the DNA aligns better with TRBJ2-7, so the J call may be wrong. The CDR3 totals 13 residues. Germline-derived CDR1 and CDR2 are SGHRS and YFSETQ. The CDR3, as DNA: TGCGCCAGCAGCTTGGAAGACAGCTACGAGCAGTACTTC. Translating it yields CASSLEDSYEQYF.

There are many counts of this clone. V gene TRBV28 combines with J gene TRBJ1-4; TRBD1 matches at 7 bases. After removal of 8 bases from V and 8 bases from J, the junction contained 11 bases not matched to a gene. CDR1 is MDHEN and CDR2 is SYDVKM in the germline V gene. CDR3 length equals 14 residues. In DNA, the CDR3 is TGTGCCAGCGGCCGAGGGGGCGCCCGCGAAAAACTGTTTTTT. Encoded protein: CASGRGGAREKLFF. The variable domain in full, with the rest retrieved from reference TRBV28 and TRBJ1-4, is DVKVTQSSRYLVKRTGEKVFLECVQDMDHENMFWYRQDPGLGLRLIYFSYDVKMKEKGDIPEGYSVSREKKERFSLILESASTNQTSMYLCASGRGGAREKLFFGSGTQLSVL.

This clone was found a few times. The chain links TRBV27 to TRBJ1-2; D may be TRBD1 (5 bases). The CDR3 sequence is 15 residues long. Germline CDR1 reads MNHEY; CDR2 reads SMNVEV (reference sequence). V was shortened by 5 bases and J by 3 bases, with 16 bases between the two germline ends. CDR3 region: CASSIVGAPHYGYTF. In DNA form, the CDR3 reads TGTGCCAGCAGTATTGTCGGGGCGCCCCACTATGGCTACACCTTC.

CDR3 in DNA: TGTGCCAGCAGCCCGCGGAGGGGACAGCCCCAGCATTTT. It is translated as CASSPRRGQPQHF. The chain combines TRBV5-4 with TRBJ1-5; D might be TRBD1 (5 bases). Trimming left V 4 bases short and J 7 bases short, with 12 bases between. Per the germline V gene, CDR1 is SGHNT and CDR2 is YYREEE (reference sequence). The CDR3 covers 13 residues.

This rearrangement joins TRBV11-3 to TRBJ2-1; TRBD2 agrees at 8 bases. This CDR3 is built from 14 residues. CDR1 and CDR2 (germline): SGHNT, YENEEA. The junction had 10 bases not matched to a gene; V was cut back by 5 bases and J by 10 bases. The CDR3 nucleotides read TGTGCCAGCAGCCACGGTCGCGTAGCGGGGGAGCAGTTCTTC. It encodes CASSHGRVAGEQFF.